These 3 T cell receptor beta chains were sequenced from one sample in a study of shared T cell receptors in the human thymus. Repertoires were generated with immunoSEQ multiplex PCR, while TCRdb's copy carries only in-frame clones and drops some. The sample lists approximately 490,000 clones; 75% to 80% were seen once. This sample also belongs to another study, concerning human thymus T cells.

The sample consisted of thymocytes. All receptors derive from a boy younger than two with a congenital heart defect.

This chain joins TRBV9 and TRBJ2-1, with 8 bases fitting TRBD2. The germline gives CDR1 SGDLS, CDR2 YYNGEE. The J segment lost 9 bases and the V segment lost 0 bases, leaving 8 bases of the junction unmatched. The CDR3 totals 15 residues. CDR3 in amino acids: CASSVGTSLAAEQFF. CDR3 DNA sequence: TGTGCCAGCAGCGTAGGGACTAGCCTTGCGGCTGAGCAGTTCTTC.

CDR3 protein: CASSQDGRDRETNEKLFF. The CDR3 bases are TGTGCCAGCAGCCAAGATGGGCGGGACAGGGAAACTAATGAAAAACTGTTTTTT. The V and J genes are TRBV4-2 and TRBJ1-4, with 9 bases matching TRBD1. CDR3 length: 18 residues. The germline gives CDR1 LGHNA, CDR2 YNFKEQ. V trimming: 0 bases; J trimming: 1 base; junction bases outside the gene matches: 6.

The CDR3 nucleotides are TGTGCCAGCTGGGGGCTAGCGGGAGGCCCCCGCGATGAGCAGTTCTTC. This encodes CASWGLAGGPRDEQFF. This chain joins TRBV2 and TRBJ2-1; 11 bases map to TRBD2. Trimming at V came to 8 bases and at J to 8 bases, leaving 14 bases not matched to a gene. The CDR3 contains 16 residues. Germline V gene lookup returns CDR1 SNHLY and CDR2 FYNNEI.